The 32 T cell receptor beta chains below all came from one sample that was sequenced in a study of blood T cell repertoires in COVID-19. Here immunoSEQ multiplex PCR was the method, and the copy in TCRdb shows in-frame clones only, minus some. The table lists around 110,000 clones, approximately 88% of them singletons. The sample taken for sequencing was peripheral blood. Every receptor here comes from a man between 45 and 60 years old with active or convalescent COVID-19.

This clone was counted only a few times. The V call is TRBV19, the J call TRBJ1-2, with 11 bases aligning to TRBD1. The CDR3 is 14 amino acids. The germline V gene has CDR1 LNHDA and CDR2 SQIVND (reference sequence). V lost 6 bases, J lost 7 bases, and 7 bases stayed unmatched. The CDR3 DNA is TGTGCCAGTAGACCACAGGACAGGGGGCTTGGCTACACCTTC. Protein product: CASRPQDRGLGYTF.

With regard to this clone: The junction departs from the called germline gene at one end, perhaps through a read error. This CDR3 is CASSLRWNTEAFF. CDR3 sequence (DNA): TGTGCTAGCAGCCTCCGTTGGAACACTGAAGCTTTCTTT. The rearrangement joins TRBV7-7 to TRBJ1-1, with D uncertain. The germline V gene has CDR1 SSHAT and CDR2 FNYEAQ (reference sequence). The CDR3 is 13 amino acids.

The chain links TRBV28 to TRBJ1-2; tentative D call: TRBD1 (6 bases). From germline, CDR1 is MDHEN and CDR2 SYDVKM. Trimming left V 5 bases short and J 3 bases short, with 16 bases between. The CDR3 contains 15 residues. In DNA form, the CDR3 reads TGTGCCAGCAGTGCGACAGGTGGATTGGACTATGGCTACACCTTC. It codes for CASSATGGLDYGYTF.

This rearrangement joins TRBV5-4 to TRBJ2-2, with no clear D. This CDR3 is built from 13 residues. V dropped 1 base and J dropped 4 bases, with 5 bases sitting between them. CDR1 and CDR2 from the germline V gene are SGHNT and YYREEE (reference sequence). CDR3 in DNA: TGTGCCAGCAGCTTGTCTCCCACCGGGGAGCTGTTTTTT. Encoded protein: CASSLSPTGELFF.

V is TRBV7-2 and J is TRBJ2-3; D possibly corresponds to TRBD1 (6 bases). The CDR3 sequence is 17 residues long. V gave up 5 bases and J gave up 2 bases, with 20 bases separating them. Germline assignment: CDR1 SGHTA and CDR2 FQGNSA. CDR3 sequence (DNA): TGTGCCAGCAGCCCACACGCCTGGGGGCCATACACAGATACGCAGTATTTT. Amino acids: CASSPHAWGPYTDTQYF.

The chain has TRBV7-2 and TRBJ1-5, with TRBD1 matching over 7 bases. V trimming: 4 bases; J trimming: 0 bases; junction bases outside the gene matches: 3. This CDR3 is 15 amino acids long. Per germline, CDR1 SGHTA and CDR2 FQGNSA. The CDR3 protein is CASSSDRASNQPQHF. CDR3 nucleotides: TGTGCCAGCAGCTCCGACAGGGCTAGCAATCAGCCCCAGCATTTT.

This clone was detected only once. This sequence joins TRBV28 and TRBJ2-7; D may be TRBD2 (5 bases). CDR1 and CDR2 (germline): MDHEN, SYDVKM. Trimming took off 3 bases at V and 0 bases at J, with 12 bases between the two ends. There are 15 residues in the CDR3. The CDR3 nucleotides read TGTGCCAGCAGTTTCAATAGCGCCAGCTCCTACGAGCAGTACTTC. This encodes CASSFNSASSYEQYF.

Note on this clone: The junction departs from the called germline gene at one end, perhaps through a read error. This rearrangement joins TRBV2 to TRBJ2-1; TRBD2 matches 9 bases. CDR1 and CDR2 from the germline V gene are SNHLY and FYNNEI. This CDR3 comprises 12 residues. CDR3 in DNA: TGTGCCAGCAGTGAACCGGGACTAGCAGTACTCTTC. Translated: CASSEPGLAVLF.

The chain links TRBV2 to TRBJ1-2; D not certain. The CDR3 loop spans 13 amino acids. Germline V gene lookup returns CDR1 SNHLY and CDR2 FYNNEI. Trimming stripped 7 bases from V and 6 bases from J, with 15 bases between. The CDR3 here is CASITAVQDGYTF. In nucleotides, the CDR3 is TGTGCCAGCATTACAGCAGTTCAAGATGGCTACACCTTC.

About this clone: Other nucleotide sequences in the sample specify the same CDR3. The chain has TRBV3-1 (or the pseudogene TRBV3-2) and TRBJ2-5; perhaps TRBD2 as D (6 bases). V lost 4 bases to trimming and J lost 5 bases, with 8 bases between them. The germline CDR1 and CDR2 sequences are LGHDT and YNNKEL (reference sequence). This CDR3 has 12 residues. This chain's CDR3 is CASSLSGETQYF. CDR3 nucleotides: TGTGCCAGCAGCCTCAGCGGGGAGACCCAGTACTTC.

This clone showed up just once. The rearrangement uses TRBV19 and TRBJ2-5; 7 bases are shared with TRBD2. The CDR3 spans 14 residues. The trim removed 1 base at V and 3 bases at J, leaving 2 bases unmatched. Per germline, CDR1 LNHDA and CDR2 SQIVND (reference sequence). The CDR3 here is CASSIGAGEETQYF. CDR3 DNA sequence: TGTGCCAGTAGTATAGGGGCGGGGGAAGAGACCCAGTACTTC.

There are a few counts of this clone. J is TRBJ2-1 and V is TRBV10-3; 8 nucleotides align to TRBD2. CDR1 and CDR2 (germline): ENHRY, SYGVKD. J gave up 0 bases and V 6 bases, and 16 bases lay outside the gene matches. The length of the CDR3 is 19 residues. Here the CDR3 reads CAISPAPSSGTRSYNEQFF. DNA for the CDR3: TGTGCCATCAGCCCTGCACCTAGTAGCGGGACCCGCTCCTACAATGAGCAGTTCTTC.

V usage is TRBV30 and J usage is TRBJ2-7; 7 bases line up with TRBD1. The CDR3 covers 15 residues. The V gene end was trimmed by 3 bases and the J gene end by 0 bases; junction bases not matched to a gene: 8. CDR1 and CDR2 (germline): GTSNPN, SVGIG (reference sequence). The CDR3 nucleotides are TGTGCCTGGAGCAAACAGGGGTCATTCTCCTACGAGCAGTACTTC. This sequence encodes CAWSKQGSFSYEQYF. The whole variable domain, filled in from reference TRBV30 and TRBJ2-7, reads SQTIHQWPATLVQPVGSPLSLECTVEGTSNPNLYWYRQAAGRGLQLLFYSVGIGQISSEVPQNLSASRPQDRQFILSSKKLLLSDSGFYLCAWSKQGSFSYEQYFGPGTRLTVT.

The gene calls are TRBV25-1 and TRBJ1-2; a weak D match, TRBD1 (6 bases). From germline, CDR1 is MGHDK and CDR2 SYGVNS. V shed 5 bases and J shed 4 bases, with 11 bases lying between them. This CDR3 is 13 amino acids long. CDR3 sequence: CASSRGGTYGYTF. Written as DNA, the CDR3 is TGTGCCAGCAGTAGAGGGGGAACCTATGGCTACACCTTC.

The genes are TRBV19 and TRBJ1-3; unclear D gene. V was clipped by 6 bases and J by 0 bases, with 6 bases between them. This CDR3 region has 13 residues. Germline CDR1 reads LNHDA; CDR2 reads SQIVND (reference sequence). CDR3 in amino acids: CASRFGSGNTIYF. DNA for the CDR3: TGTGCCAGTAGATTCGGCTCTGGAAACACCATATATTTT.

The rearrangement links TRBV19 to TRBJ1-3, with D hard to call. CDR1 LNHDA and CDR2 SQIVND come from the germline V gene (reference sequence). This CDR3 region has 15 residues. V dropped 3 bases and J dropped 0 bases, with 9 bases sitting between them. The CDR3 nucleotides read TGTGCCAGTAGTATCATCGGGATCTCTGGAAACACCATATATTTT. This gives the protein CASSIIGISGNTIYF.

The rearrangement links TRBV6-6 to TRBJ1-1; D might be TRBD1 (6 bases). V lost 2 bases and J 5 bases, leaving 18 bases between the germline ends. The CDR3 is made up of 16 amino acids. Germline assignment: CDR1 MNHNY and CDR2 SVGAGI (reference sequence). As DNA, the CDR3 is TGTGCCAGCAGTTACCAGGGGCGCCCTCCGGGGACTGAAGCTTTCTTT. Residues: CASSYQGRPPGTEAFF.

CDR3: CASSDFTSLGEQYF. The CDR3 nucleotides are TGTGCCAGCAGTGACTTCACCTCACTTGGTGAGCAGTACTTC. V usage is TRBV25-1 and J usage is TRBJ2-7; no clear D. CDR3 length: 14 residues. Germline V gives CDR1 MGHDK, CDR2 SYGVNS. The V gene lost 3 bases and the J gene lost 7 bases, with 16 bases spanning the gap.

V is TRBV24-1 and J is TRBJ2-1; 10 nucleotides match TRBD2. Trimming removed 3 bases from V and 4 bases from J; junction bases left unmatched: 5. Germline CDR1 and CDR2: KGHDR and SFDVKD. The CDR3 consists of 16 residues. The CDR3 reads CATSDLRTSGYNEQFF. In nucleotides, the CDR3 is TGTGCCACCAGTGATCTTAGGACTAGCGGATACAATGAGCAGTTCTTC.

The V and J genes are TRBV28 and TRBJ2-7; possibly TRBD1 for D (6 bases). Between the trimmed V and J ends, which lost 7 bases and 5 bases, there was a span of 15 bases. CDR1 and CDR2 from the germline V gene are MDHEN and SYDVKM. The CDR3 length is 13 residues. The CDR3 reads CASTYNRDHEQYF. For the CDR3, the DNA is TGTGCCAGCACATACAACAGGGACCACGAGCAGTACTTC.

This rearrangement joins TRBV5-1 to TRBJ2-1, with TRBD1 as a possible D gene (6 bases). The CDR3 runs 12 residues. CDR1 is SGHRS, CDR2 YFSETQ, per germline. V was cut by 7 bases and J by 3 bases, with 8 bases left in between. Here the CDR3 reads CASRDIYNEQFF. The CDR3 DNA reads TGCGCCAGCCGGGACATCTACAATGAGCAGTTCTTC.

The chain employs TRBV13 and TRBJ2-7; 8 bases are a match to TRBD2. The germline gives CDR1 PRHDT, CDR2 FYEKMQ (reference sequence). The CDR3 totals 14 residues. V lost 0 bases, J lost 5 bases, and 3 bases stayed unmatched. CDR3: CASSLGGRGDEQYF. The CDR3 DNA is TGTGCCAGCAGCTTAGGCGGGAGGGGAGACGAGCAGTACTTC.

As concerns this clone: Other DNA sequences of this sample code for an identical CDR3. The chain uses TRBV27 and TRBJ2-7, with D perhaps TRBD1 (6 bases). CDR1 MNHEY and CDR2 SMNVEV come from the germline V gene (reference sequence). V was pared by 3 bases and J by 0 bases, with 12 bases between. The length of the CDR3 is 15 residues. CDR3 sequence reads: CASSFLADSSYEQYF. In DNA form, the CDR3 reads TGTGCCAGCAGTTTTCTCGCGGACAGCTCCTACGAGCAGTACTTC.

The rearrangement links TRBV7-2 to TRBJ1-1; tentative D call: TRBD1 (6 bases). The CDR3 is 15 residues long. Germline V gene sequence: CDR1 SGHTA, CDR2 FQGNSA. V lost 5 bases and J lost 2, with 15 bases in between. DNA for the CDR3: TGTGCCAGCAGCCGGGACATTCCGTCCAACACTGAAGCTTTCTTT. It encodes CASSRDIPSNTEAFF. The full variable domain, rest sourced from reference TRBV7-2 and TRBJ1-1, is GAGVSQSPSNKVTEKGKDVELRCDPISGHTALYWYRQSLGQGLEFLIYFQGNSAPDKSGLPSDRFSAERTGGSVSTLTIQRTQQEDSAVYLCASSRDIPSNTEAFFGQGTRLTVV.

This clone has only one observation. V usage is TRBV4-1 and J usage is TRBJ2-3; TRBD1 aligns across 9 bases. The trim removed 3 bases at V and 3 bases at J, leaving 16 bases unmatched. This CDR3 is built from 19 residues. Germline values: CDR1 MGHRA, CDR2 YSYEKL. CDR3 protein: CASSHRIPGQGMMTDTQYF. The CDR3, as DNA: TGCGCCAGCAGCCACCGTATCCCGGGACAGGGAATGATGACAGATACGCAGTATTTT.

The chain uses TRBV6-2 or TRBV6-3 and TRBJ2-1, with TRBD2 identical over 7 bases. The CDR3 extends over 16 amino acids. V lost 4 bases to trimming and J lost 4 bases; unmatched junction nucleotides: 10. The germline gives CDR1 MNHEY, CDR2 SVGEGT. Here the CDR3 reads CASSSIMSGVYNEQFF. CDR3 DNA sequence: TGTGCCAGCAGTTCTATCATGAGCGGGGTATACAATGAGCAGTTCTTC.

The V gene is TRBV3-1 (or the pseudogene TRBV3-2), the J gene TRBJ2-1; weak D call: TRBD2 (6 bases). The CDR3 is 15 amino acids. Germline loops: CDR1 LGHDT, CDR2 YNNKEL (reference sequence). The V and J ends lost 5 bases and 7 bases respectively, with 18 bases between them. CDR3 sequence: CASSTLASAGNEQFF. CDR3 bases: TGTGCCAGCAGCACCCTAGCGAGTGCGGGGAATGAGCAGTTCTTC.

This chain links TRBV4-1 with TRBJ1-6; tentatively, D is TRBD1 (6 bases). CDR1 is MGHRA, CDR2 YSYEKL, per germline. The CDR3 has 16 residues. Deletions cut 3 bases from V and 8 bases from J, with 17 bases between. The CDR3 region is CASSHPPRAGDSPLHF. The DNA of the CDR3 is TGCGCCAGCAGCCACCCCCCTCGGGCAGGGGATTCACCCCTCCACTTT.

The rearrangement uses TRBV2 and TRBJ1-1; D gene ambiguous. Trimming took off 7 bases at V and 8 bases at J, with 17 bases between the two ends. The length of the CDR3 is 13 residues. CDR1 and CDR2 from the germline V gene are SNHLY and FYNNEI. CDR3 coding DNA: TGTGCCAGCACCCAACCAGGTCTCCTGGAAGCTTTCTTT. This translates into CASTQPGLLEAFF.

This sequence joins TRBV10-1 and TRBJ2-7; 8 bases agree with TRBD2. The V gene's germline CDR1 is WNHNN and CDR2 SYGVQD (reference sequence). The ends lost 0 bases at V and 6 bases at J; junction bases unmatched: 4. The CDR3 totals 14 residues. CDR3 bases: TGCGCCAGCAGTGAGTCGGTGGGACTAGGCGAGCAGTACTTC. Amino acid sequence: CASSESVGLGEQYF.

The chain combines TRBV10-3 with TRBJ2-3, with 8 nucleotides matching TRBD2. The CDR3 runs to 16 residues. Germline CDR1 ENHRY, CDR2 SYGVKD. Trimming took 8 bases from V and 0 from J; bases not matched to a gene: 10. The CDR3 spells CAIGTWTSTSTDTQYF. The CDR3 DNA is TGTGCCATCGGAACATGGACTAGCACTAGCACAGATACGCAGTATTTT.

The chain employs TRBV19 and TRBJ1-2; 9 bases fit TRBD1. The CDR3 is 15 residues long. The germline V gene encodes CDR1 LNHDA and CDR2 SQIVND (reference sequence). The V gene end was trimmed by 2 bases and the J gene end by 7 bases; junction bases not matched to a gene: 8. The CDR3 sequence: CASSITGQGSAGYTF. As DNA, the CDR3 is TGTGCCAGTAGTATAACGGGACAGGGTTCTGCTGGCTACACCTTC.